What follows are 21 T cell receptor beta chains derived from one specimen sequenced in a study of cytomegalovirus exposure and HLA in healthy donors. Assay: immunoSEQ multiplex PCR; the TCRdb copy retains only in-frame clones and omits some. This table holds around 190,000 clones, about 81% found once. The sequenced material came from PBMCs. All receptors come from a woman in her thirties in good health and CMV-seronegative.

This chain connects TRBV30 to TRBJ2-5; D perhaps matches TRBD1 (6 bases). The V gene's germline CDR1 is GTSNPN and CDR2 SVGIG (reference sequence). V lost 7 bases, J lost 6 bases, and 12 bases lay in between. The CDR3 length is 11 residues. As DNA, the CDR3 is TGTGCCTCGCACAGGGTACAGACCCAGTACTTC. Its translation: CASHRVQTQYF. Based on the CDR3 plus reference TRBV30 and TRBJ2-5, the full variable domain is SQTIHQWPATLVQPVGSPLSLECTVEGTSNPNLYWYRQAAGRGLQLLFYSVGIGQISSEVPQNLSASRPQDRQFILSSKKLLLSDSGFYLCASHRVQTQYFGPGTRLLVL.

V usage is TRBV25-1 and J usage is TRBJ1-4; the D is unclear. V gave up 8 bases and J gave up 8 bases, with 15 bases separating them. There are 13 residues in the CDR3. Germline CDR1 MGHDK, CDR2 SYGVNS. CDR3 DNA: TGTGCCAGCCGGGATTGGTCGGCCGAAAAACTGTTTTTT. Amino acid sequence: CASRDWSAEKLFF.

This clone occurred many times. The V gene is TRBV7-9, the J gene TRBJ1-1; D possibly corresponds to TRBD1 (5 bases). Trimming shortened V by 5 bases and J by 0 bases, and 16 bases separated the two germline ends. The CDR3 spans 16 residues. Germline V gene lookup returns CDR1 SEHNR and CDR2 FQNEAQ (reference sequence). CDR3 nucleotide sequence: TGTGCCAGCAGCCGTACGGGGGGGTCCCTGAACACTGAAGCTTTCTTT. Its translation is CASSRTGGSLNTEAFF.

The chain joins TRBV7-6 to TRBJ2-2, with D perhaps TRBD1 (6 bases). Germline V gives CDR1 SGHVS, CDR2 FNYEAQ. V was shortened by 5 bases and J by 1 base, with 20 bases between the two germline ends. The CDR3 contains 18 residues. CDR3 DNA sequence: TGTGCCAGCAGCAAAGGGGGTGGCCCTCCCCTGAACACCGGGGAGCTGTTTTTT. Its translation: CASSKGGGPPLNTGELFF.

V is TRBV30 and J is TRBJ1-4; 9 bases align to TRBD1. CDR3 length: 13 amino acids. Losses at the gene ends were 5 bases for V and 8 bases for J; bases not matched to a gene: 6. Germline V gene lookup returns CDR1 GTSNPN and CDR2 SVGIG (reference sequence). In nucleotides, the CDR3 is TGTGCCTGGGGAAGGACAGGGGAGGAAAAACTGTTTTTT. This translates into CAWGRTGEEKLFF.

V gene TRBV4-2 combines with J gene TRBJ2-1; D might be TRBD2 (5 bases). This CDR3 has 17 residues. Trimming left V 0 bases short and J 0 bases short, with 12 bases between. CDR1 is LGHNA, CDR2 YNFKEQ, per germline. The CDR3 DNA reads TGTGCCAGCAGCCAAGAGCGAACTAGGAGCTCCTACAATGAGCAGTTCTTC. Translation: CASSQERTRSSYNEQFF.

This clone has more than one count but fewer than ten. V and J are TRBV6-4 and TRBJ1-2, with 8 bases matching TRBD1. Unmatched junction bases numbered 3, after V lost 4 bases and J lost 2 bases. The CDR3 has 14 residues. Per germline, CDR1 MRHNA and CDR2 SNTAGT. The CDR3 is CASSVDRGNYGYTF. The CDR3 coding sequence is TGTGCCAGCAGTGTTGACAGGGGAAACTATGGCTACACCTTC.

This chain connects TRBV29-1 to TRBJ1-2, with D possibly matching TRBD1 (6 bases). Deletions cut 7 bases from V and 6 bases from J, with 24 bases between. CDR1 is SQVTM and CDR2 is ANQGSEA in the germline V gene. The CDR3 loop spans 15 amino acids. CDR3 sequence reads: CSAVSLLEGVDGYTF. In DNA form, the CDR3 reads TGCAGCGCTGTAAGCCTGCTCGAGGGGGTCGATGGCTACACCTTC.

V gene TRBV5-1 combines with J gene TRBJ1-2; no definite D call. The CDR3 contains 13 residues. Germline values: CDR1 SGHRS, CDR2 YFSETQ. V shed 0 bases and J shed 9 bases, with 12 bases lying between them. The CDR3 bases are TGCGCCAGCAGCTTGGGGGCCCGAGAAAGCTACACCTTC. Translating it yields CASSLGARESYTF.

The chain employs TRBV4-2 and TRBJ1-6; D might be TRBD1 (6 bases). Looked up from germline, CDR1 is LGHNA and CDR2 is YNFKEQ. V lost 6 bases and J lost 5, with 17 bases in between. There are 16 residues in the CDR3. CDR3 in amino acids: CASSRGYQGNNSPLHF. CDR3 DNA sequence: TGTGCCAGCAGTAGGGGGTATCAGGGGAATAATTCACCCCTCCACTTT.

This clone appeared a single time. Here the CDR3 reads CASSQETAGYSTEAFF. CDR3 coding DNA: TGCGCCAGCAGCCAAGAAACCGCAGGGTATAGCACTGAAGCTTTCTTT. The V and J genes are TRBV4-1 and TRBJ1-1; the D gene is possibly TRBD1 (5 bases). The CDR3 covers 16 residues. V lost 0 bases and J 4 bases, leaving 15 bases between the germline ends. Germline-derived CDR1 and CDR2 are MGHRA and YSYEKL.

This sequence joins TRBV5-5 and TRBJ2-5; 13 bases are a match to TRBD2. Losses at the gene ends were 3 bases for V and 3 bases for J; bases not matched to a gene: 5. The CDR3 sequence is 16 residues long. The germline gives CDR1 SGHKS, CDR2 YYEKEE (reference sequence). The CDR3 DNA reads as TGTGCCAGCAGCTCACTAGCGGGGGGGCTTAAAGAGACCCAGTACTTC. This gives the protein CASSSLAGGLKETQYF.

The chain joins TRBV5-1 to TRBJ2-3, with 9 bases that match TRBD2. Looked up from germline, CDR1 is SGHRS and CDR2 is YFSETQ. V trimming: 4 bases; J trimming: 2 bases; junction bases outside the gene matches: 2. The CDR3 loop spans 14 amino acids. In DNA form, the CDR3 reads TGCGCCAGCAGCATAGCGGGGGTCACAGATACGCAGTATTTT. Protein sequence: CASSIAGVTDTQYF.

This chain joins TRBV13 and TRBJ2-1; D is uncertain. The CDR3 contains 12 residues. Germline values: CDR1 PRHDT, CDR2 FYEKMQ (reference sequence). V dropped 5 bases and J dropped 14 bases, with 16 bases sitting between them. In DNA form, the CDR3 reads TGTGCCAGCAGCCTCGGTGGGCCTTCCGAGTTCTTC. It yields the protein CASSLGGPSEFF.

The chain links TRBV30 to TRBJ2-7; 7 positions agree with TRBD1. Germline CDR1 is GTSNPN and CDR2 is SVGIG (reference sequence). Trimming removed 2 bases from V and 0 bases from J; junction bases left unmatched: 4. CDR3 length: 14 amino acids. In DNA form, the CDR3 reads TGTGCCTGGAGTAGGGACAGCACCTCCTACGAGCAGTACTTC. Its translation is CAWSRDSTSYEQYF. Full variable domain (remainder filled in from reference TRBV30 and TRBJ2-7): SQTIHQWPATLVQPVGSPLSLECTVEGTSNPNLYWYRQAAGRGLQLLFYSVGIGQISSEVPQNLSASRPQDRQFILSSKKLLLSDSGFYLCAWSRDSTSYEQYFGPGTRLTVT.

The rearrangement joins TRBV7-8 to TRBJ1-2, with 11 bases identical to TRBD1. The CDR3 has 15 residues. The trim removed 5 bases at V and 2 bases at J, leaving 4 bases unmatched. Germline loops: CDR1 SGHVS, CDR2 FQNEAQ. The CDR3, as DNA: TGTGCCAGCAGCGGGGGGACAGGGGGGAACTATGGCTACACCTTC. Translating it yields CASSGGTGGNYGYTF.

The gene calls are TRBV9 and TRBJ2-7; 7 nucleotides match TRBD2. V lost 4 bases, J lost 1 base, and 5 bases stayed unmatched. CDR3 length: 14 amino acids. Germline CDR1 reads SGDLS; CDR2 reads YYNGEE. CDR3 in amino acids: CASSSRDYSYEQYF. CDR3 bases: TGTGCCAGCAGCTCCCGGGACTATTCCTACGAGCAGTACTTC.

This clone has only one observation. The V gene is TRBV18, the J gene TRBJ1-6; no reliable D call. The CDR3 is made up of 14 amino acids. V dropped 2 bases and J dropped 4 bases, with 6 bases sitting between them. Looked up from germline, CDR1 is KGHSH and CDR2 is LQKENI. CDR3 residues: CASSPTVYNSPLHF. The CDR3 DNA sequence: TGTGCCAGCTCACCAACGGTGTATAATTCACCCCTCCACTTT.

The rearrangement uses TRBV7-6 and TRBJ2-7, with a possible D match to TRBD1 (5 bases). V was clipped by 2 bases and J by 2 bases, with 13 bases between them. CDR1 is SGHVS, CDR2 FNYEAQ, per germline. The CDR3 covers 15 residues. CDR3 loop: CASSLSQVVTYEQYF. The DNA for the CDR3 is TGTGCCAGCAGCTTATCACAGGTTGTAACCTACGAGCAGTACTTC.

V is TRBV10-2 and J is TRBJ2-1; D gene unclear. Germline CDR1 is WSHSY and CDR2 is SAAADI. Deletions cut 5 bases from V and 0 bases from J, with 8 bases between. The CDR3 has 14 residues. This CDR3 is CASSPSSSYNEQFF. CDR3 coding DNA: TGCGCCAGCAGTCCTTCGAGCTCCTACAATGAGCAGTTCTTC.

This clone occurred once. The rearrangement joins TRBV6-5 to TRBJ1-2; 8 bases map to TRBD1. CDR3 size: 14 residues. Per the germline V gene, CDR1 is MNHEY and CDR2 is SVGAGI. With 2 bases clipped from V and 7 bases from J, the junction kept 6 bases outside the gene matches. CDR3 residues: CASSYARTGSGYTF. The CDR3 DNA sequence: TGTGCCAGCAGTTACGCACGGACAGGGAGTGGCTACACCTTC.